This T cell receptor (beta chain) originates from a study of T-cell memory formation after mild COVID-19. Study-level information: Clusters were largely donor specific. Study findings and constraints: Later expanders leaned CD4+, whereas clones that contracted between day 15 and 85 were balanced CD4/CD8. Confirmation of SARS-CoV-2 specificity was lacking for second-wave clones peaking day 37. That cross-reactive memory joined was suggested by some responding clones appearing in pre-infection memory.

This clonotype came up many times. The antigen is undetermined. The CDR3 is made up of 12 amino acids. Germline CDR1 reads ENHRY; CDR2 reads SYGVKD. V was clipped by 6 bases and J by 7 bases; unmatched bases: 5. TCRdb itself ran the 5' RACE reads through MiXCR, one entry per CDR3 protein. This table holds about 110,000 distinct CDR3 sequences, 15% to 20% found once. J is TRBJ2-7 and V is TRBV10-3; 8 bases match TRBD1. The sequence derives from a man between 18 and 29 years old who had mild COVID-19 (a few samples of this study predate the infection). Cell type and time point are not known. The material sequenced was PBMCs or a T cell subset sorted from them (not recorded which). CDR3 nucleotides: TGTGCCATCAGGGGGACAGGTGAAGAGCAGTACTTC. Its protein product is CAIRGTGEEQYF.